Shown below are 13 T cell receptor beta chains from a single sample sequenced in a study of OX40 agonist ivuxolimab in advanced cancers. The method was immunoSEQ multiplex PCR; TCRdb's version includes in-frame clones alone and lacks a portion of them. The table includes about 14,000 clones, 75% to 90% detected once. The sequencing here drew on CD4+ or CD8+ T cells sorted from blood, taken in a trial of the OX40 agonist ivuxolimab. The receptors originated from an adult with an advanced solid tumor such as melanoma, head and neck, liver or kidney cancer.

This clone is categorized as medium-sized (0.01 to 0.1%). The V call is TRBV2, the J call TRBJ1-2, with a tentative D call TRBD1 (5 bases). This CDR3 has 13 amino acids. V lost 1 base to trimming and J lost 4 bases, with 7 bases between them. CDR1 is SNHLY, CDR2 FYNNEI, per germline. This CDR3 reads CASSEGQRYGYTF. The CDR3, as DNA: TGTGCCAGCAGTGAAGGACAGCGCTATGGCTACACCTTC.

This chain uses TRBV9 with TRBJ1-3; D is undetermined. Deletions cut 4 bases from V and 0 bases from J, with 8 bases between. In germline, CDR1 is SGDLS, CDR2 YYNGEE. This CDR3 region has 14 residues. The CDR3 here is CASSSGSSGNTIYF. DNA of the CDR3: TGTGCCAGCAGCTCCGGAAGCTCTGGAAACACCATATATTTT.

The J gene is TRBJ2-5, the V gene TRBV11-3, with 11 bases that match TRBD2. Germline CDR1 and CDR2: SGHNT and YENEEA. Unmatched junction bases numbered 5, after V lost 1 base and J lost 1 base. The CDR3 loop spans 17 amino acids. The CDR3 nucleotides are TGTGCCAGCAGCTTAGGGGGCCTAGCGGGGGGCCAAGAGACCCAGTACTTC. It is translated as CASSLGGLAGGQETQYF.

J is TRBJ1-1 and V is TRBV9; no clear D. CDR3 length: 14 amino acids. Germline loops: CDR1 SGDLS, CDR2 YYNGEE. The V gene lost 5 bases and the J gene lost 2 bases, with 13 bases spanning the gap. The CDR3 bases are TGTGCCAGCAGTGAGGATACTCTCAACACTGAAGCTTTCTTT. Protein product: CASSEDTLNTEAFF.

V usage is TRBV7-2 and J usage is TRBJ1-4, with D hard to call. Trimming left V 9 bases short and J 0 bases short, with 8 bases between. The germline CDR1 and CDR2 sequences are SGHTA and FQGNSA. The CDR3 has 13 residues. The CDR3, as DNA: TGTGCCAGTTCTCGTTCAACTAATGAAAAACTGTTTTTT. Protein: CASSRSTNEKLFF.

The V and J genes are TRBV14 and TRBJ2-7, with a possible D match to TRBD1 (5 bases). Germline CDR1 SGHDN, CDR2 FVKESK. The CDR3 is 13 amino acids. V was shortened by 0 bases and J by 7 bases, with 10 bases between the two germline ends. DNA of the CDR3: TGTGCCAGCAGCCAAGAACACAGGCGGGAGCAGTACTTC. This sequence encodes CASSQEHRREQYF. Together with reference TRBV14 and TRBJ2-7, the CDR3 gives the full variable domain: EAGVTQFPSHSVIEKGQTVTLRCDPISGHDNLYWYRRVMGKEIKFLLHFVKESKQDESGMPNNRFLAERTGGTYSTLKVQPAELEDSGVYFCASSQEHRREQYFGPGTRLTVT.

The sample holds one count of this clone. The genes are TRBV9 and TRBJ2-3; D perhaps matches TRBD1 (6 bases). The germline gives CDR1 SGDLS, CDR2 YYNGEE. Trimming removed 0 bases at V and 1 base at J, with 9 bases between. CDR3 length equals 15 residues. The CDR3: CASSVEGDGTDTQYF. The CDR3 DNA reads TGTGCCAGCAGCGTAGAGGGGGACGGCACAGATACGCAGTATTTT.

V gene TRBV6-5 combines with J gene TRBJ2-3; TRBD2 agrees at 11 bases. This CDR3 has 15 residues. Per the germline V gene, CDR1 is MNHEY and CDR2 is SVGAGI. Trimming at V came to 5 bases and at J to 5 bases, leaving 6 bases not matched to a gene. CDR3 residues: CASSQLAGAGDTQYF. Here the CDR3 DNA reads TGTGCCAGCAGTCAACTAGCGGGGGCGGGAGATACGCAGTATTTT.

This chain links TRBV9 with TRBJ2-6, with D possibly being TRBD1 or TRBD2 (6 bases each). This CDR3 comprises 16 residues. Trimming removed 3 bases at V and 5 bases at J, with 15 bases between. In germline, CDR1 is SGDLS, CDR2 YYNGEE. The CDR3 region has the DNA TGTGCCAGCAGCGCGCCCTGGGGGGCCCGGGCCAACGTCCTGACTTTC. It encodes CASSAPWGARANVLTF. The full variable domain, in which reference TRBV9 and TRBJ2-6 provide the parts outside the CDR3, is DSGVTQTPKHLITATGQRVTLRCSPRSGDLSVYWYQQSLDQGLQFLIQYYNGEERAKGNILERFSAQQFPDLHSELNLSSLELGDSALYFCASSAPWGARANVLTFGAGSRLTVL.

Here the CDR3 reads CASSLSRGWGADTEAFF. Written as DNA, the CDR3 is TGTGCCAGCAGCTTAAGCCGAGGGTGGGGGGCTGACACTGAAGCTTTCTTT. The chain couples TRBV11-2 to TRBJ1-1, with D possibly being TRBD1 (6 bases). V shed 2 bases and J shed 3 bases, with 19 bases lying between them. Germline CDR1 and CDR2: SGHAT and FQNNGV. There are 17 residues in the CDR3.

The CDR3 sequence is CASSYWAGPSGTQYF. The DNA of the CDR3 is TGTGCCAGCAGTTACTGGGCAGGGCCCAGTGGAACCCAGTACTTC. The chain is built from TRBV28 and TRBJ2-5; TRBD1 is a possible D gene (5 bases). V was clipped by 4 bases and J by 8 bases, with 20 bases between them. The CDR3 loop spans 15 amino acids. Germline V gene data show CDR1 as MDHEN and CDR2 as SYDVKM.

The chain carries TRBV2 and TRBJ2-5; tentatively, D is TRBD2 (6 bases). Germline loops: CDR1 SNHLY, CDR2 FYNNEI. The CDR3 is 12 residues long. The V end lost 7 bases, the J end lost 3 bases, and 9 bases lay between the germline ends. The CDR3 protein is CASIAGKETQYF. CDR3 DNA: TGTGCCAGCATTGCGGGGAAAGAGACCCAGTACTTC. Full variable domain (missing parts from reference TRBV2 and TRBJ2-5): EPEVTQTPSHQVTQMGQEVILRCVPISNHLYFYWYRQILGQKVEFLVSFYNNEISEKSEIFDDQFSVERPDGSNFTLKIRSTKLEDSAMYFCASIAGKETQYFGPGTRLLVL.

The V call is TRBV7-9, the J call TRBJ2-2; D might be TRBD1 (6 bases). Trimming left V 0 bases short and J 4 bases short, with 12 bases between. Germline values: CDR1 SEHNR, CDR2 FQNEAQ (reference sequence). The CDR3 contains 16 residues. CDR3 in amino acids: CASSLAGQTSTGELFF. The CDR3 coding sequence is TGTGCCAGCAGCTTAGCCGGACAGACTTCCACCGGGGAGCTGTTTTTT.